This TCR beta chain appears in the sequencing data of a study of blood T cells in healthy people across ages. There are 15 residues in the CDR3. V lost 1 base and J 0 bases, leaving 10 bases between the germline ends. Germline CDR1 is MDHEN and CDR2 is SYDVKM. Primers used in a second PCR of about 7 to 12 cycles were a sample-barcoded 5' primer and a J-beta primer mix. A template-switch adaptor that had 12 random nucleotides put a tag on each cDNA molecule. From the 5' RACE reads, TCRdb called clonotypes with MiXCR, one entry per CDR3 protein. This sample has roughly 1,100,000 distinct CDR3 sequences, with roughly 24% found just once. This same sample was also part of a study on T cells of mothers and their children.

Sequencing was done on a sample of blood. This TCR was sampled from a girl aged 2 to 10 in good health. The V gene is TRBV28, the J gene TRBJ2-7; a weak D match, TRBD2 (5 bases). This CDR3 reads CASSLSPTSSYEQYF. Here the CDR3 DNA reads TGTGCCAGCAGTTTATCCCCCACTAGCTCCTACGAGCAGTACTTC.